This entry lists 10 T cell receptor beta chains sequenced from one sample in a study of T cells after yellow fever vaccination. In TCRdb, the 5' RACE reads were re-called with MiXCR into one record per CDR3 protein. The sample yields roughly 160,000 distinct CDR3 sequences, almost 7% seen once. The sequences come from CD4+ T cells sorted from PBMCs, collected roughly 5 days after the first yellow fever vaccination. The source is a man between 18 and 29 years old who received the YFV17D yellow fever vaccine.

In its sample, this clonotype was seen once. The J gene is TRBJ2-5, the V gene TRBV4-3; a weak D match, TRBD1 (6 bases). This CDR3 has 14 amino acids. The germline gives CDR1 LGHNA, CDR2 YSLEER. V was shortened by 2 bases and J by 5 bases, with 12 bases between the two germline ends. The DNA for the CDR3 is TGCGCCAGCAGCCAATACTGGGGGCGGGAGACCCAGTACTTC. It is translated as CASSQYWGRETQYF.

This clonotype was seen only a few times. CDR3 loop: CASSLDPLADTQYF. CDR3 DNA sequence: TGTGCCAGCAGCTTAGATCCACTCGCAGATACGCAGTATTTT. V is TRBV7-9 and J is TRBJ2-3; unclear D gene. Germline V gene sequence: CDR1 SEHNR, CDR2 FQNEAQ (reference sequence). V dropped 1 base and J dropped 4 bases, with 9 bases sitting between them. This CDR3 comprises 14 residues.

This clonotype was counted between two and nine times. The J gene is TRBJ2-3, the V gene TRBV7-9; possibly TRBD1 for D (6 bases). Between the trimmed V and J ends, which lost 4 bases and 4 bases, there was a span of 15 bases. The CDR3 consists of 15 residues. Germline-derived CDR1 and CDR2 are SEHNR and FQNEAQ (reference sequence). The CDR3 coding sequence is TGTGCCAGCAGCTCAAGGGGGACGAGGGCAGATACGCAGTATTTT. Translated: CASSSRGTRADTQYF.

This clonotype was recorded many times. The chain has TRBV30 and TRBJ1-2; a weak D match, TRBD1 (5 bases). This CDR3 comprises 13 residues. CDR1 is GTSNPN, CDR2 SVGIG, per germline (reference sequence). Trimming cost V 2 bases and J 8 bases, with 15 bases left between them. Written as DNA, the CDR3 is TGTGCCTGGAGTTTACGCGGGGCGTCGGGCTACACCTTC. It translates to CAWSLRGASGYTF.

The chain is built from TRBV5-4 and TRBJ2-2; D is perhaps TRBD2 (6 bases). There are 15 residues in the CDR3. The germline gives CDR1 SGHNT, CDR2 YYREEE (reference sequence). V shed 3 bases and J shed 9 bases, with 18 bases lying between them. CDR3 sequence reads: CASSSAGPTRRELFF. In DNA, the CDR3 is TGTGCCAGCAGCTCGGCGGGACCGACACGGCGGGAGCTGTTTTTT.

In this sample, this clonotype turned up many times. The genes are TRBV7-9 and TRBJ2-7; D is tentatively TRBD1 or TRBD2 (6 bases each). The CDR3 has 13 residues. Deletions cut 4 bases from V and 5 bases from J, with 12 bases between. Germline V gene data show CDR1 as SEHNR and CDR2 as FQNEAQ (reference sequence). Written as DNA, the CDR3 is TGTGCCAGCAGCTCAACAGGGAGGAACGAGCAGTACGTC. This gives the protein CASSSTGRNEQYV.

This clonotype showed up many times. V is TRBV5-1 and J is TRBJ2-7, with 8 positions matching TRBD2. With 2 bases clipped from V and 2 bases from J, the junction kept 3 bases outside the gene matches. Per the germline V gene, CDR1 is SGHRS and CDR2 is YFSETQ. This CDR3 has 14 residues. The chain's CDR3 is CASSFAGGTYEQYF. For the CDR3, the DNA is TGCGCCAGCAGCTTCGCGGGGGGAACCTACGAGCAGTACTTC.

The chain carries TRBV27 and TRBJ1-1; D call uncertain. This CDR3 comprises 13 residues. The germline CDR1 and CDR2 sequences are MNHEY and SMNVEV (reference sequence). Trimming removed 3 bases at V and 5 bases at J, with 10 bases between. CDR3 sequence reads: CASSFNGKTEAFF. The DNA of the CDR3 is TGTGCCAGCAGTTTCAACGGGAAGACTGAAGCTTTCTTT.

This clonotype was seen ten or more times. The chain recombines TRBV14 with TRBJ2-1; D is undetermined. The germline V gene has CDR1 SGHDN and CDR2 FVKESK. V was shortened by 1 base and J by 6 bases, with 19 bases between the two germline ends. This CDR3 comprises 17 residues. CDR3 sequence reads: CASSQGGLGFSANEQFF. Here the CDR3 DNA reads TGTGCCAGCAGCCAAGGGGGATTGGGATTCAGTGCCAATGAGCAGTTCTTC.

This clonotype was recorded a few times. The chain joins TRBV11-2 to TRBJ2-5; 9 positions match TRBD2. J lost 4 bases, V lost 8 bases, and 17 bases had no gene match. The CDR3 loop spans 17 amino acids. Per germline, CDR1 SGHAT and CDR2 FQNNGV. DNA for the CDR3: TGTGCCAGCCGGACCCTGGGTAGCGGGGGATGGGTAGAGACCCAGTACTTC. It yields the protein CASRTLGSGGWVETQYF.